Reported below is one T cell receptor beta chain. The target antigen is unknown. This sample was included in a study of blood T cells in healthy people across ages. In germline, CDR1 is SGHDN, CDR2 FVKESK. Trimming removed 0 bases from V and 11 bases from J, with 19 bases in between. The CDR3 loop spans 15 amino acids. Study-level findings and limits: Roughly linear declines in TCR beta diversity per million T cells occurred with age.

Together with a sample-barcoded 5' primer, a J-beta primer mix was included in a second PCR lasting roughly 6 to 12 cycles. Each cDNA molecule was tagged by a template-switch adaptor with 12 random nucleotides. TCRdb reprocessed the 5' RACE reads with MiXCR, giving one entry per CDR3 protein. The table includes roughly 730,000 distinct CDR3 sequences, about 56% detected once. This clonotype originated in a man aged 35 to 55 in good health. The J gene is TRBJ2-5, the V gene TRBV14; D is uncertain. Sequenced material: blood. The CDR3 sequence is CASSQEIRAFQGQYF. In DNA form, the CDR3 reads TGTGCCAGCAGCCAAGAGATTCGGGCCTTTCAAGGGCAGTACTTC. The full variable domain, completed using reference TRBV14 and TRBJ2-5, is EAGVTQFPSHSVIEKGQTVTLRCDPISGHDNLYWYRRVMGKEIKFLLHFVKESKQDESGMPNNRFLAERTGGTYSTLKVQPAELEDSGVYFCASSQEIRAFQGQYFGPGTRLLVL.